The 31 T cell receptor beta chains presented below share a single source sample, sequenced in a study of shared clonotypes between healthy human individuals. TCRdb's copy holds only in-frame clones and misses some; the assay was immunoSEQ multiplex PCR. This sample has about 680,000 clones, with 92% found just once. Naivety among CD8 cells was defined by CD45RO negativity and positive CCR7 selection, thereby excluding terminally differentiated effector memory CD45RA+ cells. The specimen sequenced was naive CD8+ T cells sorted from blood. These receptors were obtained from a young man in good health.

The CDR3 here is CASSQESNYGYTF. CDR3 in DNA: TGCGCCAGCAGCCAAGAGTCTAACTATGGCTACACCTTC. The J gene is TRBJ1-2, the V gene TRBV4-3; D not certain. The CDR3 loop spans 13 amino acids. The germline CDR1 and CDR2 sequences are LGHNA and YSLEER. V shed 0 bases and J shed 0 bases, with 2 bases lying between them.

The V and J genes are TRBV5-5 and TRBJ2-3; no clear D. The V gene's germline CDR1 is SGHKS and CDR2 YYEKEE (reference sequence). This CDR3 is built from 14 residues. The V and J ends lost 0 bases and 4 bases respectively, with 9 bases between them. The CDR3 nucleotides read TGTGCCAGCAGCTTGGTTCTAGTATCAGATACGCAGTATTTT. Amino acids: CASSLVLVSDTQYF.

The genes are TRBV5-6 and TRBJ2-1, with D maybe TRBD2 (5 bases). V lost 0 bases and J lost 3, with 13 bases in between. The CDR3 runs 16 residues. Germline assignment: CDR1 SGHDT and CDR2 YYEEEE. The CDR3 DNA follows: TGTGCCAGCAGCTTGGGGAGGCCATCGTACTACAATGAGCAGTTCTTC. Translation gives CASSLGRPSYYNEQFF.

Turning to this clone: Other DNA sequences within the sample encode an identical CDR3. This chain connects TRBV15 to TRBJ2-6, with D perhaps matching TRBD2 (5 bases). The CDR3 sequence is 14 residues long. Germline V gives CDR1 LNHNV, CDR2 YYDKDF (reference sequence). Trimming shortened V by 5 bases and J by 1 base, and 6 bases separated the two germline ends. CDR3 region: CATSSGSGANVLTF. In DNA form, the CDR3 reads TGTGCCACCAGCTCGGGGTCTGGGGCCAACGTCCTGACTTTC.

The chain is built from TRBV27 and TRBJ2-5; TRBD2 aligns across 8 bases. Germline trimming cut 5 bases from V and 0 bases from J; bases unmatched to any gene: 8. Germline CDR1 is MNHEY and CDR2 is SMNVEV (reference sequence). The CDR3 is 16 residues long. The CDR3 reads CASSPERETNQETQYF. CDR3 nucleotides: TGTGCCAGCAGTCCCGAGCGGGAGACCAACCAAGAGACCCAGTACTTC.

The chain couples TRBV7-8 to TRBJ2-7, with D perhaps TRBD1 (6 bases). Germline lookup yields CDR1 SGHVS and CDR2 FQNEAQ. V gave up 5 bases and J gave up 3 bases, with 17 bases separating them. The CDR3 contains 15 residues. Here the CDR3 DNA reads TGTGCCAGCAGCCTCAGGACAGCCTACCGCTACGAGCAGTACTTC. It yields the protein CASSLRTAYRYEQYF.

The V call is TRBV9, the J call TRBJ2-5; either TRBD1 or TRBD2 may fit D (5 bases each). V shed 3 bases and J shed 5 bases, with 14 bases lying between them. Per germline, CDR1 SGDLS and CDR2 YYNGEE. The CDR3 extends over 14 amino acids. The CDR3 sequence is CASSAWGSSETQYF. The CDR3 nucleotides are TGTGCCAGCAGCGCGTGGGGGTCCTCGGAGACCCAGTACTTC.

This clone was recorded once. This chain uses TRBV29-1 with TRBJ2-7; D perhaps matches TRBD2 (6 bases). Germline V gene sequence: CDR1 SQVTM, CDR2 ANQGSEA. This CDR3 region has 13 residues. The V end was cut by 7 bases, the J end by 4 bases, with 17 bases between. CDR3: CSARDSDNYEQYF. The CDR3 bases are TGCAGCGCTCGGGACTCAGACAATTACGAGCAGTACTTC.

This chain links TRBV16 with TRBJ2-7; 8 positions match TRBD1. Germline values: CDR1 KGHSY, CDR2 FQNENV. The CDR3 contains 15 residues. The junction had 7 bases not matched to a gene; V was cut back by 4 bases and J by 2 bases. CDR3 sequence: CASSLIGQGTYEQYF. The CDR3 DNA sequence: TGTGCCAGCAGCCTCATCGGACAGGGCACCTACGAGCAGTACTTC.

The chain employs TRBV9 and TRBJ2-7, with 8 bases aligning to TRBD2. V lost 4 bases to trimming and J lost 3 bases; unmatched junction nucleotides: 9. The CDR3 spans 15 residues. Germline CDR1 SGDLS, CDR2 YYNGEE. The CDR3: CASSKEGGRYYEQYF. For the CDR3, the DNA is TGTGCCAGCAGCAAAGAGGGCGGGAGGTACTACGAGCAGTACTTC. Complete variable domain (other parts from reference TRBV9 and TRBJ2-7): DSGVTQTPKHLITATGQRVTLRCSPRSGDLSVYWYQQSLDQGLQFLIQYYNGEERAKGNILERFSAQQFPDLHSELNLSSLELGDSALYFCASSKEGGRYYEQYFGPGTRLTVT.

The chain uses TRBV28 and TRBJ2-3; possibly TRBD2 for D (5 bases). The CDR3 is 12 amino acids. The germline V and J ends were trimmed by 6 bases and 6 bases, with 10 bases remaining between them. Germline lookup yields CDR1 MDHEN and CDR2 SYDVKM. CDR3 nucleotide sequence: TGTGCCAGCAGCTCTAGCTCTGATACGCAGTATTTT. It specifies CASSSSSDTQYF. The entire variable domain, with the rest obtained from reference TRBV28 and TRBJ2-3, is as follows: DVKVTQSSRYLVKRTGEKVFLECVQDMDHENMFWYRQDPGLGLRLIYFSYDVKMKEKGDIPEGYSVSREKKERFSLILESASTNQTSMYLCASSSSSDTQYFGPGTRLTVL.

V gene TRBV7-8 combines with J gene TRBJ2-7, with D hard to call. Trimming took off 1 base at V and 4 bases at J, with 8 bases between the two ends. CDR3 length: 13 amino acids. The V gene's germline CDR1 is SGHVS and CDR2 FQNEAQ. The CDR3 bases are TGTGCCAGCAGCTTAGAGAGTGTTTACGAGCAGTACTTC. Protein: CASSLESVYEQYF.

The count of this clone is one. The chain links TRBV11-2 to TRBJ2-1, with 7 bases identical to TRBD1. The CDR3 sequence is 17 residues long. CDR1 is SGHAT and CDR2 is FQNNGV in the germline V gene. V lost 1 base, J lost 4 bases, and 10 bases stayed unmatched. Here the CDR3 DNA reads TGTGCCAGCAGCTTAGCCTTCGACAGGGCCTTTTACAATGAGCAGTTCTTC. Translation: CASSLAFDRAFYNEQFF.

The count of this clone is one. This chain joins TRBV6-6 and TRBJ1-1, with D perhaps TRBD1 (6 bases). Per germline, CDR1 MNHNY and CDR2 SVGAGI (reference sequence). The CDR3 contains 15 residues. The ends were cut back, 0 bases at V and 1 base at J, with 9 bases in the middle. The CDR3 sequence: CASSYSTGSNTEAFF. The CDR3 nucleotides read TGTGCCAGCAGTTACTCGACAGGATCGAACACTGAAGCTTTCTTT.

The genes are TRBV7-9 and TRBJ2-7; 10 positions match TRBD2. The CDR3 loop spans 15 amino acids. Germline V gene data show CDR1 as SEHNR and CDR2 as FQNEAQ (reference sequence). V gave up 5 bases and J gave up 3 bases; unmatched junction bases: 7. CDR3: CASSQTSSGSYEQYF. For the CDR3, the DNA is TGTGCCAGCAGCCAAACGTCTAGCGGGAGCTACGAGCAGTACTTC.

In its sample, this clone was seen many times. The chain recombines TRBV15 with TRBJ1-1; no clear D gene. This CDR3 comprises 14 residues. The V end was cut by 0 bases, the J end by 1 base, with 6 bases between. Germline values: CDR1 LNHNV, CDR2 YYDKDF (reference sequence). CDR3 protein: CATSRDAENTEAFF. The CDR3 DNA reads as TGTGCCACCAGCAGAGATGCCGAGAACACTGAAGCTTTCTTT.

The rearrangement joins TRBV29-1 to TRBJ2-1, with 7 bases fitting TRBD2. Trimming cost V 2 bases and J 3 bases; bases outside gene matches: 7. This CDR3 comprises 15 residues. Looked up from germline, CDR1 is SQVTM and CDR2 is ANQGSEA. The CDR3 DNA reads TGCAGCGTTGAACCAACTAGCGAACACTACAATGAGCAGTTCTTC. It encodes CSVEPTSEHYNEQFF.

V gene TRBV27 combines with J gene TRBJ2-7, with D perhaps TRBD1 (6 bases). Trimming left V 6 bases short and J 3 bases short, with 18 bases between. CDR3 length: 15 amino acids. Germline values: CDR1 MNHEY, CDR2 SMNVEV (reference sequence). DNA of the CDR3: TGTGCCAGCAGCCCGCAAACAGGGAGCCTCTACGAGCAGTACTTC. Its translation: CASSPQTGSLYEQYF.

Worth noting for this clone: The same CDR3 arises from other DNA sequences in this sample as well. The CDR3 loop reads CASSLGRRQFF. The CDR3 nucleotides are TGTGCCAGCAGCCTAGGACGGAGGCAGTTCTTC. The chain joins TRBV28 to TRBJ2-1, with no clear D. CDR3 length equals 11 residues. Trimming stripped 6 bases from V and 12 bases from J, with 12 bases between. Germline V gene lookup returns CDR1 MDHEN and CDR2 SYDVKM.

This clone was seen a handful of times. The chain joins TRBV5-5 to TRBJ1-5; D may be TRBD1 (5 bases). CDR3 length: 15 amino acids. V dropped 4 bases and J dropped 11 bases, with 22 bases sitting between them. Germline values: CDR1 SGHKS, CDR2 YYEKEE (reference sequence). The CDR3 sequence: CASSATWGGDAAQHF. The CDR3 DNA reads as TGTGCCAGCAGCGCGACGTGGGGGGGAGATGCGGCCCAGCATTTT.

The genes are TRBV30 and TRBJ2-1, with D hard to call. CDR1 and CDR2 from the germline V gene are GTSNPN and SVGIG (reference sequence). V lost 6 bases and J 8 bases, leaving 8 bases between the germline ends. The CDR3 sequence is 10 residues long. CDR3: CACLLHEQFF. The CDR3 coding sequence is TGTGCCTGCCTTTTACATGAGCAGTTCTTC.

V is TRBV5-6 and J is TRBJ2-1, with 13 nucleotides matching TRBD2. This CDR3 comprises 18 residues. The V gene end was trimmed by 4 bases and the J gene end by 1 base; junction bases not matched to a gene: 8. CDR1 SGHDT and CDR2 YYEEEE come from the germline V gene. Here the CDR3 DNA reads TGTGCCAGCAGCAACGCAAGGACTAGCGGGAGATCCTACAATGAGCAGTTCTTC. This gives the protein CASSNARTSGRSYNEQFF. The full variable domain, completed using reference TRBV5-6 and TRBJ2-1, is DAGVTQSPTHLIKTRGQQVTLRCSPKSGHDTVSWYQQALGQGPQFIFQYYEEEERQRGNFPDRFSGHQFPNYSSELNVNALLLGDSALYLCASSNARTSGRSYNEQFFGPGTRLTVL.

The chain carries TRBV9 and TRBJ2-5; D is unclear. V gave up 8 bases and J gave up 3 bases, with 5 bases separating them. Germline V gene sequence: CDR1 SGDLS, CDR2 YYNGEE. This CDR3 is built from 10 residues. The CDR3 protein is CASHEETQYF. The DNA for the CDR3 is TGTGCCAGTCACGAAGAGACCCAGTACTTC.

V usage is TRBV7-9 and J usage is TRBJ2-7; a weak D match, TRBD1 (5 bases). Germline CDR1 SEHNR, CDR2 FQNEAQ (reference sequence). The CDR3 is 14 residues long. V lost 0 bases to trimming and J lost 3 bases, with 9 bases between them. The CDR3 DNA reads as TGTGCCAGCAGCTTAGCCGACAGTGTCTACGAGCAGTACTTC. Translating it yields CASSLADSVYEQYF.

This sequence joins TRBV4-1 and TRBJ2-7, with D perhaps matching TRBD1 (5 bases). The V gene's germline CDR1 is MGHRA and CDR2 YSYEKL. Trimming cost V 4 bases and J 3 bases, with 13 bases left between them. The CDR3 is made up of 14 amino acids. The CDR3 nucleotides read TGCGCCAGCAGCCTAAGAACAGGTAACTACGAGCAGTACTTC. It encodes CASSLRTGNYEQYF.

The rearrangement links TRBV7-9 to TRBJ1-2; unclear D gene. The CDR3 has 18 residues. The V end was cut by 0 bases, the J end by 2 bases, with 19 bases between. Germline V CDR1 and CDR2: SEHNR, FQNEAQ (reference sequence). The CDR3, as DNA: TGTGCCAGCAGCTTAGCGTCGGACTTCCTTCGGGCAAACTATGGCTACACCTTC. Encoded protein: CASSLASDFLRANYGYTF.

V usage is TRBV7-9 and J usage is TRBJ2-5; D remains ambiguous. CDR1 and CDR2 from the germline V gene are SEHNR and FQNEAQ (reference sequence). Trimming pared 3 bases from V and 3 bases from J, leaving 8 bases between. This CDR3 has 13 amino acids. CDR3 region: CASSFSFEETQYF. The CDR3 DNA reads TGTGCCAGCAGCTTCTCCTTCGAAGAGACCCAGTACTTC.

The chain joins TRBV7-9 to TRBJ1-1, with TRBD1 matching 12 bases. The CDR3 is made up of 16 amino acids. V was pared by 1 base and J by 1 base, with 1 base of the junction left unmatched. Germline lookup yields CDR1 SEHNR and CDR2 FQNEAQ (reference sequence). The CDR3 region is CASSLGGQGANTEAFF. CDR3 coding DNA: TGTGCCAGCAGCTTAGGGGGACAGGGGGCGAACACTGAAGCTTTCTTT.

This sequence joins TRBV2 and TRBJ2-7; 9 bases map to TRBD1. V was clipped by 8 bases and J by 2 bases; unmatched bases: 10. The CDR3 runs 15 residues. Germline-derived CDR1 and CDR2 are SNHLY and FYNNEI. The CDR3 DNA follows: TGTGCCAGCGGTCCCTCTGGGACAGGGACCTACGAGCAGTACTTC. Protein sequence: CASGPSGTGTYEQYF.

The V call is TRBV5-1, the J call TRBJ2-7, with D maybe TRBD1 (5 bases). The V gene lost 2 bases and the J gene lost 6 bases, with 9 bases spanning the gap. This CDR3 is built from 12 residues. CDR1 is SGHRS and CDR2 is YFSETQ in the germline V gene. The CDR3 spells CASSLKGREQYF. The CDR3 DNA follows: TGCGCCAGCAGCTTAAAGGGGCGCGAGCAGTACTTC.

The rearrangement joins TRBV5-8 to TRBJ1-5; 7 bases map to TRBD1. V trimming: 2 bases; J trimming: 0 bases; junction bases outside the gene matches: 14. CDR1 and CDR2 (germline): SGHTS, YDEGEE. The CDR3 spans 19 residues. Here the CDR3 reads CASSLTRDSEPYSNQPQHF. For the CDR3, the DNA is TGTGCCAGCAGCTTAACCCGGGACAGCGAACCCTATAGCAATCAGCCCCAGCATTTT.